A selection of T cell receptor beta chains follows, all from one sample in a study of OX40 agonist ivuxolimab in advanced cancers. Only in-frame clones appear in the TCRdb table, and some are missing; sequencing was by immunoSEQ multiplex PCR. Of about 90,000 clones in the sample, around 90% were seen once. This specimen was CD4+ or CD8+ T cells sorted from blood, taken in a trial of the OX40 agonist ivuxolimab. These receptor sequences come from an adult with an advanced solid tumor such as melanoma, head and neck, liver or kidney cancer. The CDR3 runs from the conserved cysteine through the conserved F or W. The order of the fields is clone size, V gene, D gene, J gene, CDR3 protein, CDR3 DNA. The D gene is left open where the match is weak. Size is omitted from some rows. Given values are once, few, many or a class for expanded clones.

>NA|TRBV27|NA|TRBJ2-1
CASSPTSSYNEQFF
TGTGCCAGCAGCCCAACTAGCTCCTACAATGAGCAGTTCTTC
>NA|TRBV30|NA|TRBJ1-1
CAWRPTENTEAFF
TGTGCCTGGAGACCTACCGAAAACACTGAAGCTTTCTTT
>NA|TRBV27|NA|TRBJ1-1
CASPRHSGGSNTEAFF
TGTGCCAGCCCAAGGCACTCTGGAGGGTCGAACACTGAAGCTTTCTTT
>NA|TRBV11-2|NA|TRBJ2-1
CASSLTLDGSYNEQFF
TGTGCCAGCAGCTTGACGCTAGACGGGTCCTACAATGAGCAGTTCTTC
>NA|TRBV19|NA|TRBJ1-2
CASRPAREGVDYGYTF
TGTGCCAGTAGACCGGCACGAGAGGGGGTGGACTATGGCTACACCTTC
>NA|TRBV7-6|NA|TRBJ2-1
CASSETTSSYNEQFF
TGTGCCAGCAGCGAGACCACCTCCTCCTACAATGAGCAGTTCTTC
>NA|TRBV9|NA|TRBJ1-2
CASSVGGFSYGYTF
TGTGCCAGCAGCGTAGGGGGGTTCAGCTATGGCTACACCTTC
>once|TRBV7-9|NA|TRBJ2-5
CASSAQALKETQYF
TGTGCCAGCAGCGCGCAGGCGCTAAAAGAGACCCAGTACTTC
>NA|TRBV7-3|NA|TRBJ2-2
CASSSTGTRNTGELFF
TGTGCCAGCAGCTCAACCGGGACACGGAACACCGGGGAGCTGTTTTTT
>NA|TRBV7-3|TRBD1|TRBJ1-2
CASSQNLPGTGLWANGYTF
TGTGCCAGCAGCCAGAACCTTCCCGGGACAGGGTTGTGGGCCAATGGCTACACCTTC
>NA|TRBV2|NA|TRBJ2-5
CASSEARGKETQYF
TGTGCCAGCAGTGAAGCGCGGGGAAAAGAGACCCAGTACTTC
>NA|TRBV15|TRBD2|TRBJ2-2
CATSRPSGRTGELFF
TGTGCCACCAGCAGACCTAGCGGGAGAACCGGGGAGCTGTTTTTT
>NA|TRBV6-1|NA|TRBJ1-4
CASSEGLSGSGEKLFF
TGTGCCAGCAGTGAAGGTCTCTCGGGATCTGGTGAAAAACTGTTTTTT
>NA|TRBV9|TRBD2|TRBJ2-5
CASSVGPAGVETQYF
TGTGCCAGCAGCGTAGGTCCGGCGGGAGTAGAGACCCAGTACTTC
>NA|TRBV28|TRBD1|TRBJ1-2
CASSSYTGTGIGYTF
TGTGCCAGCAGTTCCTATACCGGGACAGGGATTGGCTACACCTTC
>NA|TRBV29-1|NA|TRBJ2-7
CSVLRGRLNEQYF
TGCAGCGTTCTCAGGGGAAGGCTCAACGAGCAGTACTTC
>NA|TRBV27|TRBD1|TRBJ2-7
CASTADRSFAYEQYF
TGTGCCAGCACCGCGGACAGGTCGTTTGCCTACGAGCAGTACTTC